This T cell receptor (beta chain) was sequenced in a study of OX40 agonist ivuxolimab in advanced cancers. This CDR3 is 13 amino acids long. Trimming pared 9 bases from V and 3 bases from J, leaving 15 bases between. Germline-derived CDR1 and CDR2 are WSHSY and SAAADI. The protocol was immunoSEQ multiplex PCR, while the TCRdb copy is restricted to in-frame clones and leaves out a portion. The sample lists about 22,000 clones, around 84% occurring once. The chain employs TRBV10-2 and TRBJ2-7; possible D gene TRBD1, 5 bases. The sequencing used CD4+ or CD8+ T cells sorted from blood, collected in a trial of the OX40 agonist ivuxolimab. This clonotype was obtained from an adult with an advanced solid tumor such as melanoma, head and neck, liver or kidney cancer. The CDR3 is CARSLGPYYEQYF. The CDR3 DNA reads as TGCGCCAGGTCCTTGGGGCCCTACTACGAGCAGTACTTC.